Listed here are 9 T cell receptor beta chains from one sample, sequenced in a study of cytomegalovirus exposure and HLA in healthy donors. PCR amplification relied on 60 Vbeta primers (plus 13 Jbeta primers). The repertoire was sequenced with immunoSEQ multiplex PCR; TCRdb's copy has only in-frame clones and lacks some. The repertoire consists of over 150,000 clones, with 80% occurring once and the leading ten covering about 2%. The sequenced sample was PBMCs. These receptors all come from a human donor in good health.

This clone was observed a single time. This chain links TRBV7-9 with TRBJ2-7, with TRBD2 matching 14 bases. CDR1 and CDR2 from the germline V gene are SEHNR and FQNEAQ (reference sequence). V lost 4 bases to trimming and J lost 0 bases; unmatched junction nucleotides: 11. CDR3 length: 19 residues. CDR3 nucleotide sequence: TGTGCCAGCAGCTCCCCTCCGGGACTAGCGGGGGCCACCTCCTACGAGCAGTACTTC. Protein product: CASSSPPGLAGATSYEQYF.

The chain employs TRBV13 and TRBJ2-3; unclear D gene. The CDR3 length is 14 residues. V lost 1 base to trimming and J lost 2 bases, with 7 bases between them. Germline V gene data show CDR1 as PRHDT and CDR2 as FYEKMQ (reference sequence). The CDR3 reads CASSLDSHTDTQYF. CDR3 nucleotides: TGTGCCAGCAGCTTAGACAGCCACACAGATACGCAGTATTTT.

This clone turned up a few times. The genes are TRBV5-1 and TRBJ2-3, with D tentatively TRBD1 (6 bases). V lost 4 bases, J lost 6 bases, and 9 bases lay in between. Germline lookup yields CDR1 SGHRS and CDR2 YFSETQ. This CDR3 spans 12 amino acids. This CDR3 is CASSVDRDTQYF. For the CDR3, the DNA is TGCGCCAGCAGCGTAGACAGGGATACGCAGTATTTT.

The chain links TRBV19 to TRBJ2-7; 9 bases agree with TRBD1. The CDR3 loop spans 16 amino acids. Germline V lookup: CDR1 LNHDA, CDR2 SQIVND (reference sequence). Trimming removed 3 bases from V and 5 bases from J; junction bases left unmatched: 11. CDR3 residues: CASSIPIGTGSHEQYF. The CDR3 bases are TGTGCCAGTAGTATCCCTATCGGGACAGGGTCCCACGAGCAGTACTTC.

V is TRBV7-2 and J is TRBJ1-6; D gene unclear. The CDR3 is made up of 16 amino acids. The V end was cut by 2 bases, the J end by 0 bases, with 8 bases between. Germline V gene sequence: CDR1 SGHTA, CDR2 FQGNSA. The CDR3 sequence is CASSLLRDSYNSPLHF. For the CDR3, the DNA is TGTGCCAGCAGCTTATTACGGGACTCCTATAATTCACCCCTCCACTTT.

V gene TRBV10-3 combines with J gene TRBJ1-2; TRBD1 matches 7 bases. Germline assignment: CDR1 ENHRY and CDR2 SYGVKD. The CDR3 spans 13 residues. V lost 10 bases and J lost 4; bases outside the gene matches: 9. The CDR3 region has the DNA TGTGCCACGTACATGACAGGGAGCTATGGCTACACCTTC. It codes for CATYMTGSYGYTF.

The V gene is TRBV7-2, the J gene TRBJ2-7; perhaps TRBD1 as D (5 bases). Germline V gene lookup returns CDR1 SGHTA and CDR2 FQGNSA. V was cut by 1 base and J by 7 bases, with 11 bases left in between. This CDR3 comprises 13 residues. CDR3 bases: TGTGCCAGCAGCTTAGAGGGGCTGCGGGAGCAGTACTTC. It yields the protein CASSLEGLREQYF.

The chain combines TRBV15 with TRBJ2-1; D is possibly TRBD1 (5 bases). V dropped 5 bases and J dropped 14 bases, with 22 bases sitting between them. The CDR3 sequence is 14 residues long. Germline assignment: CDR1 LNHNV and CDR2 YYDKDF (reference sequence). The CDR3 DNA reads TGTGCCACCAGCGTTAGGGGAACGGCAACCCCTGAGTTCTTC. Its protein product is CATSVRGTATPEFF.

The rearrangement joins TRBV11-2 to TRBJ1-3; D perhaps matches TRBD1 (5 bases). Germline-derived CDR1 and CDR2 are SGHAT and FQNNGV. This CDR3 has 14 residues. Between the trimmed V and J ends, which lost 3 bases and 7 bases, there was a span of 13 bases. The DNA for the CDR3 is TGTGCCAGCAGCTTTGTCAGGGCGAGGAACACCATATATTTT. It specifies CASSFVRARNTIYF.